This T cell receptor beta chain was documented in a study of cytomegalovirus exposure and HLA in healthy donors. Study-wide findings and caveats: Roughly uniform depth of sequencing across donors was assumed in presence/absence analyses. Excluded: some indistinguishable V segments such as TRBV6-2 and TRBV6-3. Later on, an analysis showed TCR association rates differing by HLA locus, with DRB1 the most and HLA-C the fewest.

CDR1 and CDR2 (germline): LNHDA, SQIVND (reference sequence). CDR3 size: 15 residues. V dropped 1 base and J dropped 5; count of bases not matched to a gene: 4. In the case of this clone: Its antigen remains unknown.

13 Jbeta primers and 60 Vbeta primers were used for the PCR. Per the original methods: Among the unique TCR beta chains that a later analysis counted, about 85 million in all, roughly 11 million were shared. Clones were read by immunoSEQ multiplex PCR, and TCRdb kept only the in-frame ones, dropping some. For V, J and clone size, that table is used; D and trimming come from the DNA. The sample lists 75,000 to 90,000 clones, over 70% occurring once. The TCR originated in a male donor in good health and CMV-seropositive. Source material: PBMCs. V and J are TRBV19 and TRBJ2-7; 11 positions match TRBD1. The CDR3 region is CASSIGTGGLNEQYF. In DNA, the CDR3 is TGTGCCAGTAGTATAGGGACAGGGGGCCTGAACGAGCAGTACTTC.